This record concerns one T cell receptor beta chain sequence. Its binding antigen is unknown. Per-nucleotide qualities are absent, and no much larger clonotype sits a single base away. The data were obtained in a study of a mutant IDH1 vaccine in newly diagnosed glioma listed by TCRdb under 2021. For the study in its entirety: The approximately 29 treated patients were approximately 60% male and around 40% female, with a mean age of about 38 years. Before enrollment, most patients had been given radiochemotherapy with temozolomide as standard therapy, while the rest had received either radiotherapy alone or temozolomide alone. Peripheral blood was collected at six visits: V03 (baseline), V05, V07, V10, V12 and V13. Longitudinal TCRB deep sequencing was done for 25 to 30 treated patients, wherever samples were available for exploratory analyses. Broad study findings and their caveats: Availability determined which PBMC samples were chosen for TCRB deep sequencing. Changes in the top peripheral T cell clonotypes picked up by TCRB sequencing did not appear to be linked to pseudoprogression. It was noted by the authors that analyses of patient blood samples could not be reproduced owing to sample limitations. Across multiple MHC alleles, vaccine-induced immune responses were seen in just over 90% of patients.

The library was built by means of the immunoSEQ multiplex PCR assay. Rearranged TCR beta chain sequences were amplified using the hsTCRB Kit according to the manufacturer's protocol. Sequencing of TCRB libraries was carried out on an Illumina MiSeq. The paper's data handling went like this. The kit vendor's proprietary platform handled demultiplexing, trimming and gene mapping. Entries here come from immuneACCESS through TCRdb and include only in-frame sequences with V and J called. Some clones fail to appear in such tables; in the studies checked, an unresolved V gene covers under half of the shortfall, and the cause of the remainder is unknown. That table furnishes V, J and clone size, whereas the DNA furnished D and trimming. The sample has 60,000 to 75,000 clones on record, about 83% of them singletons. Together, the top ten hold 4.6% of the sample. Including the terminal cysteine and phenylalanine, the CDR3 comprises 15 residues. The entry retains the CDR3 DNA only, 45 bases that are in frame from base 1. The junction shows trimming of 0 bases on V and 5 bases on J, plus 14 bases between the germline ends. The germline V gene provides CDR1 SGHRS and CDR2 YFSETQ.

This sample's time point label indicates: baseline, week 1 (first vaccination visit). The treatment or condition label of this sample denotes: pre-vaccination baseline after standard-of-care therapy. The donors had newly diagnosed IDH1-mutant astrocytomas of WHO grade 3 or 4 that showed loss of nuclear ATRX. The samples were drawn from NOA16, a multicentre, single-arm, open-label phase I trial in Germany that tested a mutant IDH1 peptide vaccine in humans for the first time. For immunogenicity testing, the blood drawn at visit V03 was used as the baseline sample. Genomic DNA for TCRB sequencing was isolated from EDTA blood with the DNeasy Blood and Tissue Kit.

The source was peripheral blood mononuclear cells (PBMCs), collected from a glioma patient treated with radiotherapy, temozolomide or both. This sequence was found in a woman younger than 35 with glioma. Some clones in this sample may be carry-over from other donors' samples. The rearranged chain carries TRBV5-1 and TRBJ2-5; the D segment could be TRBD2, given 7 matching bases. The bases are TGCGCCAGCAGCTTGGAGGGGGGGGCTGTTGAGACCCAGTACTTC. Translated, this gives CASSLEGGAVETQYF.